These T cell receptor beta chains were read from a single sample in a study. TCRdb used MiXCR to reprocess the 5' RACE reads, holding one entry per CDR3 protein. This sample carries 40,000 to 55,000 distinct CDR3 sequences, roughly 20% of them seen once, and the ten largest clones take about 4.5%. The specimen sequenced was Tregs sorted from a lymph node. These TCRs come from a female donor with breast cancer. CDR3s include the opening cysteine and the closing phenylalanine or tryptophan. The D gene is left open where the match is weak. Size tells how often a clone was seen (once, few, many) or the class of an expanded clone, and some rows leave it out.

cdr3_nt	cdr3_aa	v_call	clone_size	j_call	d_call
TGCAGTGCTAGAGTGGGAGGGCTGAACACTGAAGCTCTCTTT	CSARVGGLNTEALF	TRBV20-1	NA	TRBJ1-1	NA
TGCAGTGCTCCATGGACAGGACGGTACGAGCAGTACTTC	CSAPWTGRYEQYF	TRBV20-1	NA	TRBJ2-7	TRBD1
TGTGCCAGCAGTAAGGTCCACGAGCAGTACTTC	CASSKVHEQYF	TRBV28	few	TRBJ2-7	NA
TGCAGTGCTAGTACCGGGACAGGGTATCAGGATGGCTACACCTTC	CSASTGTGYQDGYTF	TRBV20-1	many	TRBJ1-2	TRBD1
TGCAGTGCATCCGGGGCTAGCGGCCAGTTCTTC	CSASGASGQFF	TRBV20-1	few	TRBJ2-1	TRBD2
TGTGCCACCAGCAGATACCCCGGGGCTAGTAGCGGGAGTTTAAACATTCAGTACTTC	CATSRYPGASSGSLNIQYF	TRBV15	many	TRBJ2-4	TRBD2
TGTGCCAGCAGCTTGACTAGCGGGTCATCCCATGGGCAGTTCTTC	CASSLTSGSSHGQFF	TRBV7-9	few	TRBJ2-1	TRBD2
TGTGCCAGCAGCCTCAAAGAGACCCAGTACTTC	CASSLKETQYF	TRBV7-9	many	TRBJ2-5	NA
TGCGCCAGCAGCTCAGGAGACAGTTTCTTCATGAACACTGAAGCTTTCTTT	CASSSGDSFFMNTEAFF	TRBV5-1	many	TRBJ1-1	NA
TGTGCCAGCAGCCGGACGGGAACAGCGACCGGGGAGCTGTTTTTT	CASSRTGTATGELFF	TRBV9	few	TRBJ2-2	NA
TGCAGTGCTAGACCGAACAGGGCTAGCAGCAATCAGCCCCAGCATTTT	CSARPNRASSNQPQHF	TRBV20-1	many	TRBJ1-5	NA
TGTGCCAGTAGTATGGGTAGCGGGGGGACTGGGGAGACCCAGTACTTC	CASSMGSGGTGETQYF	TRBV19	once	TRBJ2-5	TRBD2
TGTGCCAGCAGGTTGGACGGCCGGTCCGAGCGGTACTTC	CASRLDGRSERYF	TRBV6-1	NA	TRBJ2-7	NA
TGTGCCAGCAGTTTGACCGGGGGCACCGGGGAGCTGTTTTTT	CASSLTGGTGELFF	TRBV12-3/TRBV12-4	NA	TRBJ2-2	NA
TGTGCCAGCAGTTACGAGGGCAGCAATCAGCCCCAGCATTTT	CASSYEGSNQPQHF	TRBV6-5	many	TRBJ1-5	NA
TGTGCCAGCAGTTCTAGGACCACGGCGGAGACCCAGTACTTC	CASSSRTTAETQYF	TRBV27	many	TRBJ2-5	NA
TGCAGTGCTAGAGAAAGGGGGTCGGTCGCTGAAGCTTTCTTT	CSARERGSVAEAFF	TRBV20-1	NA	TRBJ1-1	NA
TGCGCCAGCAGCTTGGACCCGGGACAGTTGAACACTGAAGCTTTCTTT	CASSLDPGQLNTEAFF	TRBV5-1	NA	TRBJ1-1	TRBD1
TGTGCCAGCAGTACACCTCGGACAATGGCAAACTACGAGCAGTACTTC	CASSTPRTMANYEQYF	TRBV28	many	TRBJ2-7	NA
TGCGCCAGCAGCCAAGTTTTCGGGGCGTTCGATGAGCAGTTCTTC	CASSQVFGAFDEQFF	TRBV4-1	few	TRBJ2-1	NA
TGTGCCAGCAGTTTGGGATCTCCAGATACGCAGTATTTT	CASSLGSPDTQYF	TRBV27	many	TRBJ2-3	NA
TGTGCCAGCAGCGAGGACAGCTCCTACGAGCAGTACTTC	CASSEDSSYEQYF	TRBV7-3	many	TRBJ2-7	NA
TGTGCCAGCAGTCCCTCCCTAGCGCGATACAATGAGCAGTTCTTC	CASSPSLARYNEQFF	TRBV12-3/TRBV12-4	NA	TRBJ2-1	NA
TGCGCCAGCAGCTTGCTCGCGGGAGTCTACAATGAGCAGTTCTTC	CASSLLAGVYNEQFF	TRBV5-1	few	TRBJ2-1	TRBD2
TGTGCCAGCAGCGTAGAGGGGGTGAACACTGAAGCTTTCTTT	CASSVEGVNTEAFF	TRBV9	few	TRBJ1-1	NA
TGCAGCGGGGGGGATCACTACGAGCAGTACTTC	CSGGDHYEQYF	TRBV29-1	medium-sized	TRBJ2-7	NA
TGTGCCAGCAGCCCGGGGGAGGGCCCCTCCTACGAGCAGTACTTC	CASSPGEGPSYEQYF	TRBV7-2	many	TRBJ2-7	TRBD2
TGCGCCAGCAGCCAAGTCGGTTTTCGGGACCCTAATTCACCCCTCCACTTT	CASSQVGFRDPNSPLHF	TRBV4-1	many	TRBJ1-6	NA
TGCGCCAGCAGCTTTTCTGGGCCCGGGACAGATACGCAGTATTTT	CASSFSGPGTDTQYF	TRBV5-1	many	TRBJ2-3	NA
TGCGCCAGCAGCCCAGAGGGTCCCGGTCAGCCCCAGCATTTT	CASSPEGPGQPQHF	TRBV4-1	few	TRBJ1-5	NA
TGTGCCAGCAGCCTCAGCGGGAGAGCGTCAGATACGCAGTATTTT	CASSLSGRASDTQYF	TRBV12-3/TRBV12-4	NA	TRBJ2-3	TRBD2
TGTGCCAGCAGCTCAGCGCCGACCTACGAGCAGTACTTC	CASSSAPTYEQYF	TRBV11-2	NA	TRBJ2-7	NA
TGTGCCAGCAGCGCAATGACAGGGGGAGAAAATGAAAAACTGTTTTTT	CASSAMTGGENEKLFF	TRBV9	few	TRBJ1-4	TRBD1
TGTGCCAGCAGCCCTCAGGGACTGCCGAATCAGCCCCAGCATTTT	CASSPQGLPNQPQHF	TRBV27	many	TRBJ1-5	NA
TGCGCCAGCAGCTTAACCGGGGGGGAGGGCGGCCATGAGCAGTTCTTC	CASSLTGGEGGHEQFF	TRBV5-1	NA	TRBJ2-1	TRBD2
TGTGCCAGCAGCGTAACAGCGGGTCGCTCTGGGGCCAACGTCCTGACTTTC	CASSVTAGRSGANVLTF	TRBV9	few	TRBJ2-6	NA
TGTGCCAGCAGCCCTGGACAGTTTGAAGCTTTCTTT	CASSPGQFEAFF	TRBV6-2/TRBV6-3	many	TRBJ1-1	NA
TGTGCCAGCACCAGGGACGAAAAACTGTTTTTT	CASTRDEKLFF	TRBV6-1	NA	TRBJ1-4	NA
TGCAGCGTTGAAGAGACAGGGGGCTACGAGCAGTACTTC	CSVEETGGYEQYF	TRBV29-1	many	TRBJ2-7	TRBD1
TGTGCCAGCAGCCAAAATGCAGGGGAGACCCAGTACTTC	CASSQNAGETQYF	TRBV5-5	few	TRBJ2-5	NA